This TCR beta chain was obtained from a study of CD8 T cells in ankylosing spondylitis. Overall study results and limits: Reactive arthritis synovial fluid and blood were previously reported to contain some motif variants. What seemed typical of ankylosing spondylitis blood was a TCR beta motif built from several highly homologous variants.

In this sample, this clonotype turned up many times. Its antigen is not known. CDR1 is SGHTA and CDR2 is FQGTGA in the germline V gene. The junction had 16 bases not matched to a gene; V was cut back by 5 bases and J by 7 bases. The CDR3 runs to 17 residues. TCRdb used MiXCR to reprocess the 5' RACE reads, holding one entry per CDR3 protein. The repertoire holds fewer than 250,000 distinct CDR3 sequences, with roughly 32% as singletons. The rearrangement links TRBV7-3 to TRBJ2-1, with 8 bases that match TRBD1. This receptor was taken from a male donor with ankylosing spondylitis or in good health (not recorded which). The sample was blood, either unsorted or a sorted T cell fraction (not recorded which). The chain's CDR3 is CASSQVAGQGIRNEQFF. CDR3 sequence (DNA): TGTGCCAGCAGCCAAGTGGCAGGACAGGGTATAAGGAATGAGCAGTTCTTC. The complete variable domain, with remaining parts taken from reference TRBV7-3 and TRBJ2-1, reads GAGVSQTPSNKVTEKGKYVELRCDPISGHTALYWYRQSLGQGPEFLIYFQGTGAADDSGLPNDRFFAVRPEGSVSTLKIQRTERGDSAVYLCASSQVAGQGIRNEQFFGPGTRLTVL.